These T cell receptor beta chains were read from a single sample in a study of T-cell memory formation after mild COVID-19. TCRdb used MiXCR to reprocess the 5' RACE reads, holding one entry per CDR3 protein. The table records about 300,000 distinct CDR3 sequences, roughly a fifth of them present only once. The sequencing sample was made of PBMCs or a T cell subset sorted from them (not recorded which). The receptors were sampled from a man between 18 and 29 years old who had mild COVID-19 (a few samples of this study predate the infection). Cell type and time point are not known. The CDR3 runs from the conserved cysteine through the conserved F or W. The order of the fields is V gene, clone size, CDR3 protein. The listing skips clone size in some rows; elsewhere it reads once, few, many or a size class.

V gene: TRBV20-1; clone size: few; CDR3 protein: CSARPGTGGREQYF
V gene: TRBV9; clone size: -; CDR3 protein: CASSVSWLAVDTQYF
V gene: TRBV4-3; clone size: -; CDR3 protein: CASSQDEVSTDTQYF
V gene: TRBV19; clone size: -; CDR3 protein: CASSIDESPGHVRNEQFF
V gene: TRBV12-3/TRBV12-4; clone size: -; CDR3 protein: CASNRGTPNEQFF
V gene: TRBV2; clone size: few; CDR3 protein: CASRRGSQETQYF
V gene: TRBV5-1; clone size: few; CDR3 protein: CASSLVLASPDTQYF
V gene: TRBV7-2; clone size: -; CDR3 protein: CASSLPGVLQEKLFF
V gene: TRBV12-3/TRBV12-4; clone size: few; CDR3 protein: CASSLDPAKNIQYF
V gene: TRBV7-2; clone size: many; CDR3 protein: CASSLGTSRETQYF
V gene: TRBV4-3; clone size: -; CDR3 protein: CASSQDHLFSYEQYF
V gene: TRBV6-5; clone size: -; CDR3 protein: CASSFRDDYTGELIF
V gene: TRBV20-1; clone size: few; CDR3 protein: CSARVYPGEGEETQYF
V gene: TRBV7-2; clone size: -; CDR3 protein: CASSPSGDLVEKLFF
V gene: TRBV5-1; clone size: -; CDR3 protein: CASHVPGQQETQYF
V gene: TRBV12-3/TRBV12-4; clone size: few; CDR3 protein: CASSLKGSNQPQHF
V gene: TRBV7-9; clone size: -; CDR3 protein: CASSLAWTGGTDTQYF
V gene: TRBV20-1; clone size: few; CDR3 protein: CSARDVQEQRGYTF
V gene: TRBV27; clone size: few; CDR3 protein: CASRGTGNAGELFF
V gene: TRBV20-1; clone size: -; CDR3 protein: CSAVDRGEKLFF
V gene: TRBV6-5; clone size: few; CDR3 protein: CASGNRENTEAFF
V gene: TRBV4-2; clone size: -; CDR3 protein: CASSQGAGSFTDTQYF
V gene: TRBV5-1; clone size: -; CDR3 protein: CASSLGQDPGELFF
V gene: TRBV6-6; clone size: -; CDR3 protein: CASSPQLGQGSLNTEAFF
V gene: TRBV12-3/TRBV12-4; clone size: -; CDR3 protein: CASSLEGWGQVNGYTF
V gene: TRBV7-2; clone size: few; CDR3 protein: CASSLVDILSGNTIYF
V gene: TRBV20-1; clone size: once; CDR3 protein: CSAAQDSNQPQHF
V gene: TRBV12-3/TRBV12-4; clone size: few; CDR3 protein: CASSFSRQGYQPQHF
V gene: TRBV29-1; clone size: -; CDR3 protein: CSVGDSTEAFF
V gene: TRBV6-1; clone size: many; CDR3 protein: CASSGTGGKNSPLHF
V gene: TRBV14; clone size: few; CDR3 protein: CASSREVTGELFF
V gene: TRBV4-1; clone size: few; CDR3 protein: CASSQEGYSNQPQHF
V gene: TRBV4-3; clone size: few; CDR3 protein: CASSQDQRGGDTQYF
V gene: TRBV5-1; clone size: few; CDR3 protein: CASSRTGLVDEQYF
V gene: TRBV19; clone size: -; CDR3 protein: CASSILDRGNTGELFF
V gene: TRBV2; clone size: few; CDR3 protein: CASIYDRGNEQYF
V gene: TRBV5-6; clone size: -; CDR3 protein: CASSSSRVGSLNEQFF
V gene: TRBV6-5; clone size: -; CDR3 protein: CASSYGPANSPLHF
V gene: TRBV2; clone size: -; CDR3 protein: CASSEADRGETDTQYF
V gene: TRBV28; clone size: few; CDR3 protein: CASSGGKLFF
V gene: TRBV5-4; clone size: few; CDR3 protein: CASSLDGPLAKNIQYF
V gene: TRBV28; clone size: few; CDR3 protein: CASSLVAGHRDTQYF
V gene: TRBV29-1; clone size: -; CDR3 protein: CSVEGGGQGPDTQYF
V gene: TRBV5-1; clone size: -; CDR3 protein: CASSSGQETSYEQYF
V gene: TRBV11-1; clone size: few; CDR3 protein: CASSPDRSDTQYF
V gene: TRBV27; clone size: many; CDR3 protein: CASSLNDGQYGYTF
V gene: TRBV28; clone size: -; CDR3 protein: CASISRRMNTEAFF
V gene: TRBV7-3; clone size: -; CDR3 protein: CASSQTGTGVEQYF
V gene: TRBV7-9; clone size: few; CDR3 protein: CASSLAESRFSGNTIYF
V gene: TRBV19; clone size: few; CDR3 protein: CASSIVAGQETQYF
V gene: TRBV3-1; clone size: few; CDR3 protein: CASSPSGSNTEAFF
V gene: TRBV20-1; clone size: -; CDR3 protein: CSAWGVNIQYF
V gene: TRBV18; clone size: -; CDR3 protein: CASSPEGSNYGYTF
V gene: TRBV12-3/TRBV12-4; clone size: many; CDR3 protein: CASTQTSGPYNEQFF